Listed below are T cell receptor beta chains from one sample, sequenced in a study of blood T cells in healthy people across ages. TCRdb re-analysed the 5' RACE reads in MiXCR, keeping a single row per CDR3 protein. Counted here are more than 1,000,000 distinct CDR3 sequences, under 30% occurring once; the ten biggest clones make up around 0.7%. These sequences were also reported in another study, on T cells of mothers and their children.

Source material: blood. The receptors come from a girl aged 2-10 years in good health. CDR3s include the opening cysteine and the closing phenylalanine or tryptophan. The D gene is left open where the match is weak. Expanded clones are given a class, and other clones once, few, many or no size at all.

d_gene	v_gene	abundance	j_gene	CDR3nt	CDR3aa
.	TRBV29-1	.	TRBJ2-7	TGCAGCGTTCTAATTGGAGGCGAGCAGTACTTC	CSVLIGGEQYF
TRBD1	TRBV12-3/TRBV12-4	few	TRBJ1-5	TGTGCCAGCACCTCAGGGGGGGGGCGTCAGCCCCAGCATTTT	CASTSGGGRQPQHF
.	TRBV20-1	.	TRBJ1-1	TGCAGTGCTAGGGAGGGGAGGTTCTCTGAAGCTTTCTTT	CSAREGRFSEAFF
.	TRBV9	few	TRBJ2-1	TGTGCCAGCAGCGTAGGCCGTGGCTTCGATGAGCAGTTCTTC	CASSVGRGFDEQFF
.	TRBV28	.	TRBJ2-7	TGTGCCAGCAGTCAAGCCTCCGGGACGGGACCCTACGAGCAGTACTTC	CASSQASGTGPYEQYF
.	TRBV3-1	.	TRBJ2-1	TGTGCCAGCAGCCAATATTTGGGGACCTACAATGAGCAGTTCTTC	CASSQYLGTYNEQFF
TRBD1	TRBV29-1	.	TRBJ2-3	TGCAGCGTCGGCCGACAGGGGGGCACAGATACGCAGTATTTT	CSVGRQGGTDTQYF
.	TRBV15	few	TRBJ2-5	TGTGCCACCAGCAGGGCCGGGACTAGCCGTACAGGGGGGGCCCAGTACTTC	CATSRAGTSRTGGAQYF
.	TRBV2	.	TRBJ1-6	TGTGCCAGCAGTGAAGAAGGGATAGGCAATTCACCCCTCCACTTT	CASSEEGIGNSPLHF
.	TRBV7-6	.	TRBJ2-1	TGTGCCAGCAGCTTAGTAGGGATCTCCCACAATGAGCAGTTCTTC	CASSLVGISHNEQFF
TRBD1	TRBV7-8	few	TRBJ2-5	TGTGCCAGCAGTTTCAGGGGGCTCGGGGAGACCCAGTACTTC	CASSFRGLGETQYF
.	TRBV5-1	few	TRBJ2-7	TGCGCCAGCAGCTGGGGGTCAAACTACGAGCAGTACTTC	CASSWGSNYEQYF
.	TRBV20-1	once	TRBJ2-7	TGCAGTGCTAAAACAGAGAACTACGAGCAGTACTTC	CSAKTENYEQYF
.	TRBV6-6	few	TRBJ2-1	TGTGCCAGCAGTAACGTAGGGGATGAGCAGTTCTTC	CASSNVGDEQFF
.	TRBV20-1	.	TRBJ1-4	TGCAGTGCTAGGTGGTCTAATGAAAAACTGTTTTTT	CSARWSNEKLFF
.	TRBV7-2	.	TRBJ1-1	TGTGCCAGCAGCTCAAATTCGGGCCCTGAAGCTTTCTTT	CASSSNSGPEAFF
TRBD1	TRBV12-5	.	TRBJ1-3	TGTGCTAGTGGTTCGCCTGAGGGGGCCGGATCACACTCTGGAAACACCATATATTTT	CASGSPEGAGSHSGNTIYF
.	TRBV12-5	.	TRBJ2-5	TGTGCTAGTGGTTTGAATAGCAGGGAGACCCAGTACTTC	CASGLNSRETQYF
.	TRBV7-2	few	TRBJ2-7	TGTGCCAGCAGCTTAATGGAGGGGAAGCAGTACTTC	CASSLMEGKQYF
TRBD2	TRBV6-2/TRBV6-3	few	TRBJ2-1	TGCGCCGCCGGGACTACGTACAATGAGCAGTTCTTC	CAAGTTYNEQFF
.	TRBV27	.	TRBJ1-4	TGTGCCAGCAGTTTATCATCGCAGGGTAGTGAAAAACTGTTTTTT	CASSLSSQGSEKLFF
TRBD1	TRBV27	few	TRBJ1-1	TGTGCCCGAAGACAGGGGGCCTGGGTTCCTGAAGCTTTCTTT	CARRQGAWVPEAFF
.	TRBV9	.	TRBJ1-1	TGTGCCAGCAGCAGAGGGGATCCCACTGAAGCTTTCTTT	CASSRGDPTEAFF
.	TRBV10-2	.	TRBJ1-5	TGCGCCAGCAGCCCTTTAGCAGCGGTCGGGCAGCCCCAGCATTTT	CASSPLAAVGQPQHF
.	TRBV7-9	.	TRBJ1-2	TGTGCCAGCAGCTCCGCGGGGGGAATTAAGGGCTACACCTTC	CASSSAGGIKGYTF
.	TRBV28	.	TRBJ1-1	TGTGCCACTACGACTGGAGACACTGAAGCTTTCTTT	CATTTGDTEAFF
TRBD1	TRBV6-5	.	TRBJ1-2	TGTGCCAGCAGTTACGAGCCGGGACAGGGGTCCCTCCACTATGGCTACACCTTC	CASSYEPGQGSLHYGYTF
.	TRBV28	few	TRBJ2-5	TGTGCCAGCAGCATTAGATCCCCCGAGGGGCTCCAGTACTTC	CASSIRSPEGLQYF
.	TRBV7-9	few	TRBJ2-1	TGTGCCAGCAGCTTCGTGACTGGGCCCTCCTACAATGAGCAGTTCTTC	CASSFVTGPSYNEQFF
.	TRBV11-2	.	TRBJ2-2	TGTGCCAGCAGCTCGACTTTAACTACAGGGACCGGGGAGCTGTTTTTT	CASSSTLTTGTGELFF
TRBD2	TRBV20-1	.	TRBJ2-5	TGCAGTGCTAGGTTCGGACTAGCGGGGGTGGAGACCCAGTACTTC	CSARFGLAGVETQYF
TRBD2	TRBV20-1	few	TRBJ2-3	TGCAGTGCTAGAATCTCTCTAGCGGGAGTCGGAGATACGCAGTATTTT	CSARISLAGVGDTQYF
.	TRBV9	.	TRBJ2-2	TGTGCCAGCAGCGTATACAAGGGGACCGGGGAGCTGTTTTTT	CASSVYKGTGELFF